This T cell receptor beta chain appears in the sequencing data of a study of vaccination and CD4 T cells after COVID-19. Study-wide background: Overlapping spike pools from SARS-CoV-2 and HCoV-NL63, HCoV-OC43 and HCoV-229E served as culture stimuli.

Sequenced with the Oncomine TCR Beta short-read assay was DNA taken from cultured CD4+ T cells. TCRdb recomputed calls from the PCR reads with MiXCR, one row per CDR3 protein. The data contain roughly 15,000 distinct CDR3 sequences, 55% of them singletons. Sample treatment: roughly 10-day PBMC culture with coronavirus spike peptide pools or control peptides (ViraFEST assay). It was with 10 IU/ml IL-2 and 9 to 10 ug/ml peptide pools that 2.2 million or so PBMCs per well were cultured. Notes on this clonotype: Its antigen is undetermined.

The V and J ends lost 2 bases and 4 bases respectively, with 14 bases between them. The CDR3 loop spans 16 amino acids. Germline assignment: CDR1 SGHTA and CDR2 FQGNSA. The study's findings and limits: The median SARS-CoV-2-reactive clonotype number increased from about 20 to 38, without statistical significance. No early post-infection timepoints were studied, and convalescent patients studied were relatively few.

The material sequenced was CD4+ T cells from blood, cultured in vitro. The V gene is TRBV7-2, the J gene TRBJ2-2, with D possibly matching TRBD1 (7 bases). The origin of this receptor is a human donor who had recovered from COVID-19. The CDR3 coding sequence is TGTGCCAGCAGCTTAACGGGGGCAGGGGGCACCGGGGAGCTGTTTTTT. Its translation is CASSLTGAGGTGELFF. Based on the CDR3 plus reference TRBV7-2 and TRBJ2-2, the full variable domain is GAGVSQSPSNKVTEKGKDVELRCDPISGHTALYWYRQSLGQGLEFLIYFQGNSAPDKSGLPSDRFSAERTGGSVSTLTIQRTQQEDSAVYLCASSLTGAGGTGELFFGEGSRLTVL.